The 4 T cell receptor beta chains below were found in one sample sequenced in a study of T cell responses to AZD1222 COVID-19 vaccine. This table comes from immunoSEQ multiplex PCR, and its TCRdb copy is limited to in-frame clones, with some not included. The repertoire has 200,000 to 300,000 clones, approximately 95% of them found once; the top ten carry about 0.5%. The starting material was peripheral blood, obtained on day 0 of AZD1222 vaccination. The receptors originated from an adult in good health.

The chain joins TRBV5-4 to TRBJ2-2, with D perhaps matching TRBD1 or TRBD2 (6 bases each). The V and J ends lost 0 bases and 4 bases respectively, with 10 bases between them. Germline V gene sequence: CDR1 SGHNT, CDR2 YYREEE (reference sequence). CDR3 length equals 15 residues. The CDR3 sequence: CASSLAGGTTGELFF. The CDR3 region has the DNA TGTGCCAGCAGCTTGGCCGGGGGCACCACCGGGGAGCTGTTTTTT.

This clone was picked up a small number of times. The sample has other DNA sequences that encode this CDR3 too. The chain joins TRBV12-3 or TRBV12-4 to TRBJ2-2; no firm D call. V was trimmed by 6 bases and J by 4 bases, leaving 3 bases between them. The CDR3 covers 11 residues. CDR3 nucleotide sequence: TGTGCCAGCAGCCGCACCGGGGAGCTGTTTTTT. Translating gives CASSRTGELFF.

The chain has TRBV16 and TRBJ1-5, with no clear D. Germline assignment: CDR1 KGHSY and CDR2 FQNENV. This CDR3 region has 15 residues. With 0 bases removed from V and 3 bases from J, the gap between germline ends came to 9 bases. The CDR3 bases are TGTGCCAGCAGCCAATCGTTCCAGTTCAATCAGCCCCAGCATTTT. It is translated as CASSQSFQFNQPQHF.

This clone was seen once. The chain carries TRBV16 and TRBJ2-7, with D possibly TRBD2 on 6 matching bases. The V and J ends lost 3 bases and 3 bases respectively, with 15 bases between them. The CDR3 spans 15 residues. The germline V gene encodes CDR1 KGHSY and CDR2 FQNENV. The chain's CDR3 is CASSQGLAQYYEQYF. The CDR3 coding sequence is TGTGCCAGCAGCCAGGGTCTAGCGCAGTACTACGAGCAGTACTTC. The full variable domain, in which reference TRBV16 and TRBJ2-7 provide the parts outside the CDR3, is GEEVAQTPKHLVRGEGQKAKLYCAPIKGHSYVFWYQQVLKNEFKFLISFQNENVFDETGMPKERFSAKCLPNSPCSLEIQATKLEDSAVYFCASSQGLAQYYEQYFGPGTRLTVT.